This entry concerns a single T cell receptor (beta chain). No antigen is known for it. The sample holds other DNA sequences that translate to the same CDR3. CDR3 size: 13 residues. CDR1 is SGHRS, CDR2 YFSETQ, per germline. The ends were cut back, 0 bases at V and 3 bases at J, with 7 bases in the middle. The data stem from a study of shared clonotypes between healthy human individuals. General study points: Shared clonotypes across all four donors exceeded non-shared ones in generation probability. Larger richness was generally estimated for naive than memory subsets.

Around 32,000 T cell genomes, or approximately 190 ng DNA, went into the sorted-subset replicate PCRs. TCRdb's table, derived via immunoSEQ multiplex PCR, lists solely in-frame clones and lacks some. The sample yields approximately 2.5 million clones, roughly 93% seen once. Donors included only healthy HIV-negative adults lacking recent acute infections or vaccinations. V gene TRBV5-1 combines with J gene TRBJ2-7; D not certain. Specimen: naive CD4+ T cells from PBMCs. Subset denoted: CD45RA+ positively selected. This TCR came from a man between 18 and 29 years old in good health. Some clones in this sample may be carry-over from other donors' samples. Written as DNA, the CDR3 is TGCGCCAGCAGCTTGGCTTCCGGCTACGAGCAGTACTTC. Its translation is CASSLASGYEQYF.